This T cell receptor beta chain was captured by sequencing in a study of vaccination and CD4 T cells after COVID-19. Looking at the study overall: Investigators stimulated cells with overlapping spike peptides drawn from SARS-CoV-2, HCoV-NL63, HCoV-OC43 and HCoV-229E. Control cultures received a CEFX pool, an HIV-1 Nef pool, or no peptide.

Sequenced with the Oncomine TCR Beta short-read assay was DNA taken from cultured CD4+ T cells. TCRdb reprocessed the PCR reads via MiXCR and lists one record per CDR3 protein. The table shows some 8,400 distinct CDR3 sequences, with more than 30% occurring only once. The germline CDR1 and CDR2 sequences are SGHTA and FQGNSA. CDR3 length: 15 residues. Trimming cost V 5 bases and J 5 bases; bases outside gene matches: 11. Treatment: approximately 10-day PBMC culture with coronavirus spike peptide pools or control peptides (ViraFEST assay). Negative selection recovered the CD4+ T cells once they had spent 10 days in culture. This clonotype was observed a few times. The antigen is not known. Study-wide results and limits: Only relatively few convalescent patients were studied, and early post-infection timepoints were not analyzed.

The chain couples TRBV7-2 to TRBJ1-2; 7 bases are shared with TRBD1. Specimen: cultured CD4+ T cells from blood. This TCR derives from a human donor with COVID-19. CDR3 residues: CASSRDRALPYGYTF. DNA of the CDR3: TGTGCCAGCAGCCGAGACAGGGCTCTGCCTTATGGCTACACCTTC. The whole variable domain, filled in from reference TRBV7-2 and TRBJ1-2, reads GAGVSQSPSNKVTEKGKDVELRCDPISGHTALYWYRQSLGQGLEFLIYFQGNSAPDKSGLPSDRFSAERTGGSVSTLTIQRTQQEDSAVYLCASSRDRALPYGYTFGSGTRLTVV.